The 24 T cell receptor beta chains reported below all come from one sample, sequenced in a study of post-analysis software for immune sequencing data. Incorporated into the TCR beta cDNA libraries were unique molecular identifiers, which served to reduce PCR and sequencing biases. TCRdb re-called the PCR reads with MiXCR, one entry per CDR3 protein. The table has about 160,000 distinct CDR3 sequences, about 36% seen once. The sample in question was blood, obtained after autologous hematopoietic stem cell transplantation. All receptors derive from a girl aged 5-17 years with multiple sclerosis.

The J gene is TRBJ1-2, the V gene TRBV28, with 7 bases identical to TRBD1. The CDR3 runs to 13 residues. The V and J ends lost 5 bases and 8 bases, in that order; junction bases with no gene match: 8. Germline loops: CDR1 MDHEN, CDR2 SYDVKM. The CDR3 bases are TGTGCCAGCAGTCCCGCCCTGGACAGGGGCTACACCTTC. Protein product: CASSPALDRGYTF.

CDR3 residues: CASSPWDREYNEQFF. The CDR3 region has the DNA TGTGCCAGCAGCCCCTGGGACAGGGAATACAATGAGCAGTTCTTC. The rearrangement joins TRBV11-1 to TRBJ2-1; 9 bases match TRBD1. Germline-derived CDR1 and CDR2 are SGHAT and FQDESV (reference sequence). The length of the CDR3 is 15 residues. V trimming: 5 bases; J trimming: 4 bases; junction bases outside the gene matches: 6.

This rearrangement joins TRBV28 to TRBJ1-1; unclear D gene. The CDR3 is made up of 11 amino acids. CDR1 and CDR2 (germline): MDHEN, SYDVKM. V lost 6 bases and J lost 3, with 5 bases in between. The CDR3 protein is CASSHDTEAFF. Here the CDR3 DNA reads TGTGCCAGCAGCCATGACACTGAAGCTTTCTTT.

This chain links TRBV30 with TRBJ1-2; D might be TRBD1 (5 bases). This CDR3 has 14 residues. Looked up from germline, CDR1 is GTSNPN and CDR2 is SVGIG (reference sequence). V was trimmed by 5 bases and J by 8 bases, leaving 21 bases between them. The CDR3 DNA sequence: TGTGCCTGGTCATCTAACCAGGGAGTTGAAGGCTACACCTTC. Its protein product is CAWSSNQGVEGYTF.

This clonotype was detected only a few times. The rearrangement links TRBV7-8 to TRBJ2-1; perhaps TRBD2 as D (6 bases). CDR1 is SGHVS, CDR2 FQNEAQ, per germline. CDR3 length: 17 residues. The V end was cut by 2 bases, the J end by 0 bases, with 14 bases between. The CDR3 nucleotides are TGTGCCAGCAGCTTACGAGGGACTCTGAGCTCCTACAATGAGCAGTTCTTC. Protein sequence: CASSLRGTLSSYNEQFF.

The CDR3 region is CASRFFTGTGVGGYTF. CDR3 sequence (DNA): TGCGCCAGCAGATTTTTCACCGGGACAGGGGTTGGCGGCTACACCTTC. The chain links TRBV5-1 to TRBJ1-2, with 10 nucleotides matching TRBD1. The CDR3 sequence is 16 residues long. The J segment lost 8 bases and the V segment lost 5 bases, leaving 15 bases of the junction unmatched. Germline lookup yields CDR1 SGHRS and CDR2 YFSETQ.

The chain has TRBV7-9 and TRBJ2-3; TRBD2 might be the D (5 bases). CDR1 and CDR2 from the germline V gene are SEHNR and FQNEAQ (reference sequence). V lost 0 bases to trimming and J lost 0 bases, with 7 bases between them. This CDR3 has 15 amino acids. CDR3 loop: CASSLAIASTDTQYF. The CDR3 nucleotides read TGTGCCAGCAGCTTAGCGATAGCGAGCACAGATACGCAGTATTTT.

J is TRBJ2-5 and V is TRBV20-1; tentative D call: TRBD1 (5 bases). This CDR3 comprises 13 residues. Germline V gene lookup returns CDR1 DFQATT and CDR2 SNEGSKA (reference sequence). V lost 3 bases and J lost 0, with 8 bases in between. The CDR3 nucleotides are TGCAGTGCTAGGAGACAGCACCAAGAGACCCAGTACTTC. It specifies CSARRQHQETQYF.

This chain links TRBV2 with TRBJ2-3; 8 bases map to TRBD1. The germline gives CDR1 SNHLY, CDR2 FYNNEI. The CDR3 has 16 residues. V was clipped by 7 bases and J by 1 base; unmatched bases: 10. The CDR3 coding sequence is TGTGCCAGCAAGCCGAGACAGGGGTACGGCACAGATACGCAGTATTTT. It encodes CASKPRQGYGTDTQYF.

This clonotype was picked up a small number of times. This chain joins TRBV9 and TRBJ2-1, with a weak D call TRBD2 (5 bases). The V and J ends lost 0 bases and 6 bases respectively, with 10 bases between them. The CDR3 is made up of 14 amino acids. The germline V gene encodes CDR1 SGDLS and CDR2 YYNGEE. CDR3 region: CASSVVSGSNEQFF. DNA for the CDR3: TGTGCCAGCAGCGTAGTATCGGGGTCCAATGAGCAGTTCTTC.

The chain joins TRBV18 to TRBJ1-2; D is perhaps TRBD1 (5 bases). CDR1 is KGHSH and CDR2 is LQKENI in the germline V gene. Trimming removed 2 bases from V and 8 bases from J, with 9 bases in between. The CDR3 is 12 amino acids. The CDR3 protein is CASSPGAEGYTF. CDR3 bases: TGTGCCAGCTCACCAGGGGCGGAGGGCTACACCTTC.

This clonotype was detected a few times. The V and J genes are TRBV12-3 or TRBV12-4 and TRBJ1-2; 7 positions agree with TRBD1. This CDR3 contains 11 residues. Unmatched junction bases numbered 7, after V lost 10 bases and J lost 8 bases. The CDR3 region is CATDRAKGYTF. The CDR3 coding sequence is TGTGCCACCGACAGGGCGAAGGGCTACACCTTC.

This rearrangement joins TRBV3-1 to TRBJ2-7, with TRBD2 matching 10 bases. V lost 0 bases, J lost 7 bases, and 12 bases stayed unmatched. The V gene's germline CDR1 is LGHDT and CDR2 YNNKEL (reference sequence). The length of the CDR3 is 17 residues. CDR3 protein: CASSQDWLAGVRNEQYF. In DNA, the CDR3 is TGTGCCAGCAGCCAAGATTGGCTAGCGGGAGTTCGCAATGAGCAGTACTTC.

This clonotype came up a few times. As DNA, the CDR3 is TGTGCCAGCAGCTTAGCGGGCGGCTATGACAATGAGCAGTTCTTC. Its protein is CASSLAGGYDNEQFF. This chain uses TRBV7-3 with TRBJ2-1, with D perhaps TRBD2 (5 bases). Germline V gives CDR1 SGHTA, CDR2 FQGTGA. CDR3 size: 15 residues. V lost 2 bases, J lost 5 bases, and 13 bases lay in between.

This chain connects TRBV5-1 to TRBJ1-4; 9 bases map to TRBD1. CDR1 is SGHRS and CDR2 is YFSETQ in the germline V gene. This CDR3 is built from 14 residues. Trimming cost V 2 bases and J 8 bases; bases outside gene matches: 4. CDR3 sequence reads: CASSLTGGAEKLFF. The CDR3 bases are TGCGCCAGCAGCTTAACAGGGGGCGCGGAAAAACTGTTTTTT. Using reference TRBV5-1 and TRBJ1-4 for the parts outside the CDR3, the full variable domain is KAGVTQTPRYLIKTRGQQVTLSCSPISGHRSVSWYQQTPGQGLQFLFEYFSETQRNKGNFPGRFSGRQFSNSRSEMNVSTLELGDSALYLCASSLTGGAEKLFFGSGTQLSVL.

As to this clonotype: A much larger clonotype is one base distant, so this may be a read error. The CDR3 nucleotides are TGTGCCAGCAGGCCGGACTGGGACCGCGAGCAGTACTTC. Translation gives CASRPDWDREQYF. The chain carries TRBV12-3 or TRBV12-4 and TRBJ2-7; D possibly uses TRBD1 or TRBD2 (5 bases each). The CDR3 covers 13 residues. V gave up 6 bases and J gave up 6 bases, with 15 bases separating them.

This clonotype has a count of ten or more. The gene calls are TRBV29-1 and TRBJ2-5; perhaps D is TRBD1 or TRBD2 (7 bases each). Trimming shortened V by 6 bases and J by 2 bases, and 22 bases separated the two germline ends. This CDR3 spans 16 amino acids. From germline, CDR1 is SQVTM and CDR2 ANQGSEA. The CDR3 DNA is TGCAGCGTGAGGGGGGGCCAGGGGGTAGGGCAAGAGACCCAGTACTTC. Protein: CSVRGGQGVGQETQYF.

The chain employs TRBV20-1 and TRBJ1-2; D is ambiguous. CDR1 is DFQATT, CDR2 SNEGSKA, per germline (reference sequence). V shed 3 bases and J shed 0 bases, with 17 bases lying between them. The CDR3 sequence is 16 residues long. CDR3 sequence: CSASPTRATANYGYTF. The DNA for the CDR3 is TGCAGTGCTAGTCCTACGAGAGCCACAGCTAACTATGGCTACACCTTC.

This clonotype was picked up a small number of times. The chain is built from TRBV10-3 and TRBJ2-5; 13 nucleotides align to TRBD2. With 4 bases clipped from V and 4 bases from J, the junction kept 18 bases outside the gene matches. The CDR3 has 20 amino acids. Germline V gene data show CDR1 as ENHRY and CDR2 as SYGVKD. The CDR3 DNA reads TGTGCCATCAGTGGGGATCGGACTAGCGGGAGAACAGGGATAAGAGAGACCCAGTACTTC. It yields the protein CAISGDRTSGRTGIRETQYF.

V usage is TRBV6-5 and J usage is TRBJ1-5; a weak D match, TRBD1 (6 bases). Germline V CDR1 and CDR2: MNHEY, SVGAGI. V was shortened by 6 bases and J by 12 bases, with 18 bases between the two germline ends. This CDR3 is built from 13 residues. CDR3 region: CASRGTSARVQHF. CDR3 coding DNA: TGTGCCAGCAGGGGGACATCGGCTAGGGTCCAGCATTTT.

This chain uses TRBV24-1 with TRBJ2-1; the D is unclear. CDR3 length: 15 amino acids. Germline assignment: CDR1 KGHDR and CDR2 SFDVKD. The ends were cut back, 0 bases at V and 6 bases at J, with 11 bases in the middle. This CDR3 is CATSDLGFGSNEQFF. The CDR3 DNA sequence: TGTGCCACCAGTGATTTGGGTTTCGGAAGCAATGAGCAGTTCTTC.

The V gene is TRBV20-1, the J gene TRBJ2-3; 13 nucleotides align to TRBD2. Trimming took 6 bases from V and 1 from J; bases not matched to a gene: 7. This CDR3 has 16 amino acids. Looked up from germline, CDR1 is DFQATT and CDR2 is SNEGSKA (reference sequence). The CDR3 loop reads CSARLAGGGGTDTQYF. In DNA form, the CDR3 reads TGCAGTGCCCGACTAGCGGGAGGTGGGGGCACAGATACGCAGTATTTT.

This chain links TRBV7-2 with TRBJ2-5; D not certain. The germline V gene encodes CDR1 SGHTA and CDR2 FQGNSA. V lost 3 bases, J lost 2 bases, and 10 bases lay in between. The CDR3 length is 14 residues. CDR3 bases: TGTGCCAGCAGCTTTGGATGGGCTCAAGAGACCCAGTACTTC. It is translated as CASSFGWAQETQYF.

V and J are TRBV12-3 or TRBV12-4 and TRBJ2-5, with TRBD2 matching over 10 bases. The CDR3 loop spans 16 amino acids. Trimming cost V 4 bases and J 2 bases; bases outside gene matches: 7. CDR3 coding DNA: TGTGCCAGCAGTTCCCATATAGCGGGAGGACAAGAGACCCAGTACTTC. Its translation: CASSSHIAGGQETQYF.